The 32 T cell receptor beta chains given below trace back to one sample, sequenced in a study of early T cells in non-severe SARS-CoV-2 infection. From the 5' RACE reads, TCRdb called clonotypes with MiXCR, one entry per CDR3 protein. The sample includes under 95,000 distinct CDR3 sequences, 15% of them seen just once. Sequencing input: whole blood. The receptors were gathered from an adult who was a healthcare worker with PCR-confirmed SARS-CoV-2 infection or an uninfected control (not recorded which).

For the CDR3, the DNA is TGTGCCAGCAGCTTTGGGAGGGTGAGGGTCAATGAGCAGTTCTTC. This codes for CASSFGRVRVNEQFF. The chain uses TRBV11-2 and TRBJ2-1, with 7 bases that match TRBD2. The germline V gene has CDR1 SGHAT and CDR2 FQNNGV. The CDR3 has 15 residues. V was clipped by 3 bases and J by 6 bases; unmatched bases: 8.

At least ten counts were recorded for this clonotype. The J gene is TRBJ1-5, the V gene TRBV5-5, with a tentative D call TRBD1 (5 bases). This CDR3 contains 15 residues. The ends were cut back, 1 base at V and 3 bases at J, with 11 bases in the middle. Germline CDR1 is SGHKS and CDR2 is YYEKEE (reference sequence). This CDR3 is CASSLRGVPNQPQHF. The CDR3 DNA sequence: TGTGCCAGCAGCTTGCGGGGGGTCCCCAATCAGCCCCAGCATTTT.

The sample holds a few counts of this clonotype. For the CDR3, the DNA is TGTGCCAGCAGCTTCGCCGGAGCTGAAGCTTTCTTT. As protein: CASSFAGAEAFF. This sequence joins TRBV5-5 and TRBJ1-1; no clear D. The V end lost 2 bases, the J end lost 6 bases, and 8 bases lay between the germline ends. This CDR3 has 12 residues. Germline CDR1 is SGHKS and CDR2 is YYEKEE (reference sequence).

This clonotype was seen many times. The chain carries TRBV20-1 and TRBJ2-7; either TRBD1 or TRBD2 may fit D (5 bases each). Germline CDR1 is DFQATT and CDR2 is SNEGSKA (reference sequence). The CDR3 is made up of 12 amino acids. V lost 5 bases, J lost 5 bases, and 13 bases lay in between. The CDR3 spells CSAGNRDDEQYF. CDR3 nucleotides: TGCAGTGCTGGAAACCGGGACGACGAGCAGTACTTC.

This clonotype was observed a few times. The chain has TRBV11-2 and TRBJ2-7; 15 nucleotides align to TRBD2. The germline V gene has CDR1 SGHAT and CDR2 FQNNGV. This CDR3 has 17 amino acids. Unmatched junction bases numbered 10, after V lost 4 bases and J lost 6 bases. In DNA, the CDR3 is TGTGCCAGCAGCTCGGGACTAGCGGGAGGAAGGATCGGCGAGCAGTACTTC. Translated, it gives CASSSGLAGGRIGEQYF.

This clonotype has ten or more counts. The chain carries TRBV10-3 and TRBJ2-5, with 10 bases aligning to TRBD1. Germline-derived CDR1 and CDR2 are ENHRY and SYGVKD. The V and J ends lost 0 bases and 4 bases, in that order; junction bases with no gene match: 5. There are 16 residues in the CDR3. The CDR3 nucleotides are TGTGCCATCAGTGAGTCGATGGGGACAGGGGCAGAGACCCAGTACTTC. Protein product: CAISESMGTGAETQYF.

This clonotype has a count of ten or more. The chain employs TRBV3-1 and TRBJ2-5; 10 bases line up with TRBD2. This CDR3 region has 18 residues. V dropped 1 base and J dropped 2; count of bases not matched to a gene: 10. Germline V lookup: CDR1 LGHDT, CDR2 YNNKEL (reference sequence). CDR3: CASSQVSGLAVEQETQYF. Here the CDR3 DNA reads TGTGCCAGCAGCCAAGTGTCCGGACTAGCGGTAGAACAAGAGACCCAGTACTTC.

The chain uses TRBV6-5 and TRBJ1-4; 7 positions agree with TRBD1. The CDR3 covers 19 residues. Germline CDR1 is MNHEY and CDR2 is SVGAGI. With V trimmed by 4 bases and J by 0 bases, 14 bases remained unmatched. The CDR3 sequence is CASSSRRDSLYATNEKLFF. The CDR3 bases are TGTGCCAGCAGTTCCCGCCGGGACAGCCTTTATGCAACTAATGAAAAACTGTTTTTT.

This clonotype appeared a few times. The CDR3 spells CASSLALAGVTDTQYF. DNA for the CDR3: TGCGCCAGCAGCTTGGCCCTCGCGGGAGTCACAGATACGCAGTATTTT. The genes are TRBV5-1 and TRBJ2-3; 7 nucleotides line up with TRBD2. CDR3 length: 16 amino acids. V lost 0 bases to trimming and J lost 2 bases; unmatched junction nucleotides: 6. The V gene's germline CDR1 is SGHRS and CDR2 YFSETQ. The whole variable domain, remainder taken from reference TRBV5-1 and TRBJ2-3, is KAGVTQTPRYLIKTRGQQVTLSCSPISGHRSVSWYQQTPGQGLQFLFEYFSETQRNKGNFPGRFSGRQFSNSRSEMNVSTLELGDSALYLCASSLALAGVTDTQYFGPGTRLTVL.

In this sample, this clonotype turned up many times. The J gene is TRBJ2-5, the V gene TRBV6-6; D ambiguous. Germline V gene data show CDR1 as MNHNY and CDR2 as SVGAGI (reference sequence). V lost 6 bases to trimming and J lost 1 base, with 3 bases between them. This CDR3 is built from 11 residues. The CDR3 DNA reads TGTGCCAGCAGGACCCAAGAGACCCAGTACTTC. It is translated as CASRTQETQYF.

The chain has TRBV28 and TRBJ2-7, with 9 bases matching TRBD1. CDR3 length: 15 amino acids. CDR1 MDHEN and CDR2 SYDVKM come from the germline V gene. V lost 6 bases, J lost 1 base, and 7 bases stayed unmatched. The CDR3 is CASRLPGTGSYEQYF. CDR3 DNA: TGTGCCAGCAGATTGCCCGGGACAGGGTCCTACGAGCAGTACTTC.

This clonotype was seen many times. The rearrangement joins TRBV12-3 or TRBV12-4 to TRBJ2-5; D remains unclear. The CDR3 has 11 residues. Trimming shortened V by 2 bases and J by 4 bases, and 2 bases separated the two germline ends. The CDR3 region has the DNA TGTGCCAGCAGTTTACGAGAGACCCAGTACTTC. Translating gives CASSLRETQYF.

The DNA of the CDR3 is TGTGCCAGCAGTCCCAGAGTAGGCAATGAGCAGTTCTTC. Protein product: CASSPRVGNEQFF. The chain employs TRBV12-3 or TRBV12-4 and TRBJ2-1; D unclear. Trimming cost V 5 bases and J 6 bases, with 11 bases left between them. This CDR3 has 13 residues.

This chain uses TRBV6-1 with TRBJ1-5, with a tentative D call TRBD1 (5 bases). The V end lost 3 bases, the J end lost 6 bases, and 9 bases lay between the germline ends. The CDR3 runs 13 residues. CDR1 is MNHNS and CDR2 is SASEGT in the germline V gene. The CDR3 here is CASSDAGPQPQHF. As DNA, the CDR3 is TGTGCCAGCAGTGACGCGGGGCCTCAGCCCCAGCATTTT.

The chain combines TRBV7-2 with TRBJ1-1, with 7 positions matching TRBD1. Germline CDR1 reads SGHTA; CDR2 reads FQGNSA. V shed 6 bases and J 4 bases; nucleotides not matched to a gene: 2. The CDR3 has 12 residues. The CDR3 nucleotides are TGTGCCAGCAGGACAGGGTCCACTGAAGCTTTCTTT. Amino acids: CASRTGSTEAFF.

This clonotype was seen repeatedly, ten times or more. The chain joins TRBV29-1 to TRBJ2-3, with D possibly being TRBD2 (5 bases). V lost 4 bases to trimming and J lost 2 bases, with 16 bases between them. CDR3 length equals 15 residues. Per germline, CDR1 SQVTM and CDR2 ANQGSEA. CDR3 bases: TGCAGCGTTGGGACCCTCGGCGGGTCCACAGATACGCAGTATTTT. Its translation is CSVGTLGGSTDTQYF.

This chain links TRBV5-1 with TRBJ2-6; TRBD2 aligns across 13 bases. The CDR3 length is 19 residues. J gave up 0 bases and V 0 bases, and 3 bases lay outside the gene matches. From germline, CDR1 is SGHRS and CDR2 YFSETQ. The CDR3 loop reads CASSLEGTSGNSGANVLTF. CDR3 nucleotides: TGCGCCAGCAGCTTGGAGGGGACTAGCGGGAACTCTGGGGCCAACGTCCTGACTTTC.

This clonotype was detected ten times or more. The V call is TRBV5-8, the J call TRBJ1-5; no reliable D call. Germline loops: CDR1 SGHTS, CDR2 YDEGEE. The CDR3 runs to 13 residues. Trimming stripped 1 base from V and 6 bases from J, with 8 bases between. In nucleotides, the CDR3 is TGTGCCAGCAGCTTGCAGGATTTTCAGCCCCAGCATTTT. This encodes CASSLQDFQPQHF.

The rearrangement uses TRBV20-1 and TRBJ2-7; 9 nucleotides line up with TRBD2. The CDR3 covers 14 residues. Germline CDR1 DFQATT, CDR2 SNEGSKA (reference sequence). V lost 3 bases to trimming and J lost 3 bases; unmatched junction nucleotides: 6. CDR3 residues: CSASGGRAFYEQYF. The DNA for the CDR3 is TGCAGTGCTAGCGGCGGGAGGGCCTTCTACGAGCAGTACTTC.

This sequence joins TRBV7-9 and TRBJ1-1; tentative D call: TRBD1 (5 bases). The CDR3 runs to 14 residues. The germline V gene encodes CDR1 SEHNR and CDR2 FQNEAQ (reference sequence). The V and J ends lost 3 bases and 3 bases respectively, with 11 bases between them. This CDR3 is CASSLGRADTEAFF. Here the CDR3 DNA reads TGTGCCAGCAGCTTGGGCAGGGCGGACACTGAAGCTTTCTTT.

The chain recombines TRBV20-1 with TRBJ2-4; TRBD2 aligns across 10 bases. Germline CDR1 DFQATT, CDR2 SNEGSKA (reference sequence). Trimming at V came to 7 bases and at J to 5 bases, leaving 5 bases not matched to a gene. The CDR3 has 13 residues. The CDR3 coding sequence is TGCAGTGTACGAGGACTAGCGGAAAACATTCAGTACTTC. It translates to CSVRGLAENIQYF.

In its sample, this clonotype was seen a few times. The gene calls are TRBV2 and TRBJ1-2; 9 nucleotides agree with TRBD1. Germline V lookup: CDR1 SNHLY, CDR2 FYNNEI. There are 14 residues in the CDR3. V shed 6 bases, J shed 1 base, and the junction held 3 bases outside the gene matches. The CDR3 loop reads CASSGQGLNYGYTF. The CDR3 DNA reads as TGTGCCAGCAGCGGACAGGGGCTTAACTATGGCTACACCTTC.

The V and J genes are TRBV12-5 and TRBJ2-7; a possible D gene is TRBD1 (6 bases). V gave up 6 bases and J gave up 2 bases, with 11 bases separating them. There are 13 residues in the CDR3. Germline CDR1 reads LGHNT; CDR2 reads FRNRAP. CDR3 DNA: TGTGCTAGTGGAACAGGGTTGGCCTACGAGCAGTACTTC. The encoded protein is CASGTGLAYEQYF.

This clonotype was observed a handful of times. The rearrangement links TRBV7-2 to TRBJ2-3, with D unresolved. There are 15 residues in the CDR3. Trimming removed 1 base from V and 0 bases from J, with 8 bases in between. Germline V gene data show CDR1 as SGHTA and CDR2 as FQGNSA. CDR3 protein: CASSLDGPSTDTQYF. Written as DNA, the CDR3 is TGTGCCAGCAGCTTAGACGGGCCTAGCACAGATACGCAGTATTTT.

The V and J genes are TRBV29-1 and TRBJ2-1; D is undetermined. V gave up 6 bases and J gave up 7 bases, with 7 bases separating them. The CDR3 length is 10 residues. The V gene's germline CDR1 is SQVTM and CDR2 ANQGSEA. The CDR3 bases are TGCAGCGTCGCGTTTAATGAGCAGTTCTTC. Translation gives CSVAFNEQFF.

The chain carries TRBV12-3 or TRBV12-4 and TRBJ1-5; possibly TRBD1 for D (6 bases). Between the trimmed V and J ends, which lost 4 bases and 6 bases, there was a span of 19 bases. CDR3 length equals 16 residues. The CDR3 region is CASSWGNRVRVQPQHF. The CDR3 region has the DNA TGTGCCAGCAGTTGGGGAAACAGGGTCCGCGTTCAGCCCCAGCATTTT.

V usage is TRBV2 and J usage is TRBJ2-3; no firm D call. Germline values: CDR1 SNHLY, CDR2 FYNNEI. The CDR3 covers 11 residues. V lost 9 bases to trimming and J lost 5 bases, with 9 bases between them. CDR3 sequence (DNA): TGTGCCAGGTTGCTAGGAGATACGCAGTATTTT. Protein: CARLLGDTQYF.

The V gene is TRBV13, the J gene TRBJ2-3; D unclear. V was clipped by 8 bases and J by 6 bases, with 18 bases between them. CDR1 and CDR2 from the germline V gene are PRHDT and FYEKMQ (reference sequence). The CDR3 covers 14 residues. In DNA form, the CDR3 reads TGTGCCAGCGGAATGACTGTCGCTACGGATACGCAGTATTTT. It is translated as CASGMTVATDTQYF.

This clonotype was counted many times. The gene calls are TRBV7-2 and TRBJ1-2; D not certain. V was shortened by 1 base and J by 0 bases, with 6 bases between the two germline ends. This CDR3 has 14 residues. CDR1 SGHTA and CDR2 FQGNSA come from the germline V gene. The CDR3, as DNA: TGTGCCAGCAGCTTAGGGCAGTCTAACTATGGCTACACCTTC. This encodes CASSLGQSNYGYTF. Full variable domain (missing parts from reference TRBV7-2 and TRBJ1-2): GAGVSQSPSNKVTEKGKDVELRCDPISGHTALYWYRQSLGQGLEFLIYFQGNSAPDKSGLPSDRFSAERTGGSVSTLTIQRTQQEDSAVYLCASSLGQSNYGYTFGSGTRLTVV.

This clonotype appeared many times. The rearrangement links TRBV29-1 to TRBJ2-1; tentative D call: TRBD2 (5 bases). Germline V gene lookup returns CDR1 SQVTM and CDR2 ANQGSEA. This CDR3 is 13 amino acids long. V was cut by 7 bases and J by 5 bases, with 15 bases left in between. The CDR3, as DNA: TGCAGCGCGGACGGACTCCTAGACAATGAGCAGTTCTTC. It codes for CSADGLLDNEQFF.

The CDR3 here is CASSLTAAGGQDSPLHF. The CDR3 DNA reads TGTGCCAGCAGCTTAACCGCGGCGGGTGGGCAGGATTCACCCCTCCACTTT. V gene TRBV7-2 combines with J gene TRBJ1-6; D gene uncertain. The germline V and J ends were trimmed by 2 bases and 8 bases, with 19 bases remaining between them. Germline V gene lookup returns CDR1 SGHTA and CDR2 FQGNSA. The CDR3 sequence is 17 residues long.

The V and J genes are TRBV11-2 and TRBJ2-3; the match to TRBD2 covers 8 bases. This CDR3 is 17 amino acids long. V shed 3 bases and J 3 bases; nucleotides not matched to a gene: 11. Germline V gene lookup returns CDR1 SGHAT and CDR2 FQNNGV. CDR3 coding DNA: TGTGCCAGCAGCTTTGGGGTTACTAGCGGAAAGACAGATACGCAGTATTTT. Translation: CASSFGVTSGKTDTQYF.